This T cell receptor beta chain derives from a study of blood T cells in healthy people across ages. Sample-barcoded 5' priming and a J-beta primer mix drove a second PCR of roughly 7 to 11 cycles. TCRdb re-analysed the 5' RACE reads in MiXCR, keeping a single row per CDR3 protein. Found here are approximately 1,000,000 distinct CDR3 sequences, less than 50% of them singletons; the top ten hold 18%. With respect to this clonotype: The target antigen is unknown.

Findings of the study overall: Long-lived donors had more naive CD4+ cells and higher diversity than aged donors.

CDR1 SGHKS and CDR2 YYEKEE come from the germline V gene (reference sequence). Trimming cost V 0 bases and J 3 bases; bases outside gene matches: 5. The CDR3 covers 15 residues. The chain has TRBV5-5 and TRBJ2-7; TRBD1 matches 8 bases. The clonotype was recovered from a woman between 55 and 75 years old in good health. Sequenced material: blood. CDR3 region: CASSLGTGKIYEQYF. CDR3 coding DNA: TGTGCCAGCAGCTTGGGGACAGGGAAAATCTACGAGCAGTACTTC. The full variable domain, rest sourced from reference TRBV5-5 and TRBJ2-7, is DAGVTQSPTHLIKTRGQQVTLRCSPISGHKSVSWYQQVLGQGPQFIFQYYEKEERGRGNFPDRFSARQFPNYSSELNVNALLLGDSALYLCASSLGTGKIYEQYFGPGTRLTVT.